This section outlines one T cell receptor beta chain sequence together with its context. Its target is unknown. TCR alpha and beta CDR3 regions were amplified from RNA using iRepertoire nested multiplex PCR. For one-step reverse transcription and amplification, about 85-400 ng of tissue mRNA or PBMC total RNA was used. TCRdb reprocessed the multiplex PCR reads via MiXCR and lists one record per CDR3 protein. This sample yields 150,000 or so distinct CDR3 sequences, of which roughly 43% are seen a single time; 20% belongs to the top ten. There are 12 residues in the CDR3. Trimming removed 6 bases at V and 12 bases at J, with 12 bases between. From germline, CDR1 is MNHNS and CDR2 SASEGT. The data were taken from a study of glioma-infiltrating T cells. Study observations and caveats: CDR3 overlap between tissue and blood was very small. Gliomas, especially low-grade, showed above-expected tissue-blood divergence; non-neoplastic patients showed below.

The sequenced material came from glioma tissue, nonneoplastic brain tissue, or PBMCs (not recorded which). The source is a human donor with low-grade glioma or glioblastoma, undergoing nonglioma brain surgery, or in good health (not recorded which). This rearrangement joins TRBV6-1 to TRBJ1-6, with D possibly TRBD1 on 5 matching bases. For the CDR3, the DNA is TGTGCCAGCAGGACGAATCAGGGACCCCTCCACTTT. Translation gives CASRTNQGPLHF.